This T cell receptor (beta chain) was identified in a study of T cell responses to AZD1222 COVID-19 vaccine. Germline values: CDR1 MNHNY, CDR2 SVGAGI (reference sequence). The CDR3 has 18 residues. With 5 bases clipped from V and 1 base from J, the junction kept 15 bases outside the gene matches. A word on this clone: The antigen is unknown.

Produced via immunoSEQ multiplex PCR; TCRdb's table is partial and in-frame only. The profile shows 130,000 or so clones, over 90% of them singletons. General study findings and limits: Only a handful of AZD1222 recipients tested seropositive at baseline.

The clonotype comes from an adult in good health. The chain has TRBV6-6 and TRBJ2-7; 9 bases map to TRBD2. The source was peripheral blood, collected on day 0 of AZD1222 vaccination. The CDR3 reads CASSRNSLGAGGSYEQYF. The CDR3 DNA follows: TGTGCCAGCAGTCGAAACAGCCTCGGAGCGGGGGGTTCCTACGAGCAGTACTTC.